The rows below give T cell receptor beta chains drawn from one sample of a study of T cell responses to AZD1222 COVID-19 vaccine. The protocol was immunoSEQ multiplex PCR, while the TCRdb copy is restricted to in-frame clones and leaves out a portion. The sample has 140,000 to 150,000 clones; 85% to 95% are singletons. The sample in question was peripheral blood, obtained after recovery from COVID-19. These receptors originate from an adult who had recovered from COVID-19. The CDR3 runs from the conserved cysteine through the conserved F or W. Fields, in order: CDR3 length, clone size, J gene, D gene, V gene, CDR3 DNA, CDR3 protein. A D gene is named only where the DNA matches it firmly. The size entry is marked missing in some rows and otherwise reads once, few, many or a size class.

>17|-|TRBJ2-1|TRBD2|TRBV6-1
TGTGCCAGCAGTGAAGCGCCGGCGGGAGGGCCTTACAATGAGCAGTTCTTC
CASSEAPAGGPYNEQFF
>16|-|TRBJ2-7|-|TRBV9
TGTGCCAGCAGCCTTCAATCCGAGCCCCCCAGGAACGAGCAGTACTTC
CASSLQSEPPRNEQYF
>15|-|TRBJ2-2|-|TRBV6-6
TGTGCCAGCAGTTACCTCACGGTTAACACCGGGGAGCTGTTTTTT
CASSYLTVNTGELFF
>15|-|TRBJ2-7|TRBD2|TRBV11-2
TGTGCCAGCAGCCCGAGCGGGAGGAGGGAGTACGAGCAGTACTTC
CASSPSGRREYEQYF
>14|-|TRBJ1-2|-|TRBV5-4
TGTGCCAGCAGCCGGGACTCTACTAACTATGGCTACACCTTC
CASSRDSTNYGYTF
>15|-|TRBJ2-5|TRBD2|TRBV5-6
TGTGCCAGCAGCTTGGTGCTAGCGGGAAAAGAGACCCAGTACTTC
CASSLVLAGKETQYF
>12|-|TRBJ1-1|-|TRBV9
TGTGCCAGCAGCGGGGCTCGGACAGAAGCTTTCTTT
CASSGARTEAFF
>16|-|TRBJ1-6|-|TRBV28
TGTGCCAGCACCCGAGGGGGGGTTGGCTATAATTCACCCCTCCACTTT
CASTRGGVGYNSPLHF
>16|-|TRBJ2-7|-|TRBV27
TGTGCCAGCAGTTTCTCCTTGGGGGGTGCCCTCTACGAGCAGTACTTC
CASSFSLGGALYEQYF
>15|once|TRBJ2-5|TRBD2|TRBV6-1
TGTGCCAGCAGTGAATGGGCTAGCGGGATGGGGACCCAGTACTTC
CASSEWASGMGTQYF
>13|-|TRBJ2-7|-|TRBV30
TGTGCCTGGAGTGTTGGGAGCTCCTACGAGCAGTACTTC
CAWSVGSSYEQYF
>15|-|TRBJ2-2|-|TRBV7-9
TGTGCCAGCAGCTTACAGCGGACGAACACCGGGGAGCTGTTTTTT
CASSLQRTNTGELFF
>14|-|TRBJ1-6|-|TRBV3-1/TRBV3-2
TGTGCCAGCTCCGCCACGGATGGCAATTCACCCCTCCACTTT
CASSATDGNSPLHF
>15|-|TRBJ1-3|-|TRBV3-1/TRBV3-2
TGTGCCAGCAGCCGCCAACAGGGCCCTGGAAACACCATATATTTT
CASSRQQGPGNTIYF
>13|-|TRBJ1-1|-|TRBV10-3
TGTGCCATCAGTGAGGATTTTAACACTGAAGCTTTCTTT
CAISEDFNTEAFF
>14|-|TRBJ1-1|TRBD1|TRBV5-1
TGCGCCAGCAGCCCAGGGGGCACGAACACTGAAGCTTTCTTT
CASSPGGTNTEAFF
>11|once|TRBJ2-3|-|TRBV18
TGTGCCAGCTCACCCTCAGATACGCAGTATTTT
CASSPSDTQYF
>16|-|TRBJ1-3|TRBD1|TRBV11-2
TGTGCCAGCAGCCCGTGGACAGGCGCTGCGCAGAACACCATATATTTT
CASSPWTGAAQNTIYF
>13|-|TRBJ1-1|TRBD1|TRBV2
TGTGCCAGCAGTGAATGGGACAGCACTGAAGCTTTCTTT
CASSEWDSTEAFF
>16|once|TRBJ2-3|-|TRBV11-3
TGTGCCAGCAGCTTAGATGGAGTGGGGGCAGGGGATACGCAGTATTTT
CASSLDGVGAGDTQYF
>16|-|TRBJ1-1|TRBD1|TRBV5-1
TGCGCCAGCAGCTTCGGGACAGGGGTTATGAACACTGAAGCTTTCTTT
CASSFGTGVMNTEAFF
>15|-|TRBJ1-3|TRBD1|TRBV19
TGTGCCAGTTGGGACAGGACCTCCTCTGGAAACACCATATATTTT
CASWDRTSSGNTIYF
>13|-|TRBJ2-1|-|TRBV27
TGTGCCAGCAGTTTAAGTACTTACAATGAGCAGTTCTTC
CASSLSTYNEQFF
>11|-|TRBJ2-7|-|TRBV30
TGTGCCTGGATGACAGGACTCGAGCAGTACTTC
CAWMTGLEQYF
>13|-|TRBJ1-1|-|TRBV5-1
TGCGCCAGCAGCTTGGCATTTAACACTGAAGCTTTCTTT
CASSLAFNTEAFF
>17|-|TRBJ2-1|TRBD1|TRBV19
TGTGCCAGTAGTACTCAGGGGGCGCGAGGGTCCTACAATGAGCAGTTCTTC
CASSTQGARGSYNEQFF
>18|-|TRBJ2-1|TRBD1|TRBV9
TGTGCCAGCAGTTTTTCCAACCGACAGGGCCCTCCCCCCAATGAGCAGTTCTTC
CASSFSNRQGPPPNEQFF
>15|-|TRBJ2-2|TRBD1|TRBV5-4
TGTGCCAGCAGACCCCGGGACAGGGGCCCCGGGGAGCTGTTTTTT
CASRPRDRGPGELFF